The 4 T cell receptor beta chains reported below all come from one sample, sequenced in a study of blood T cell repertoires in COVID-19. Assay: immunoSEQ multiplex PCR; the TCRdb copy retains only in-frame clones and omits some. The data contain some 58,000 clones, about nine tenths of them singletons. The sequenced sample consisted of peripheral blood. These receptors all stem from a man in his forties or fifties with acute or convalescent COVID-19.

The chain links TRBV18 to TRBJ2-3; 15 positions agree with TRBD2. Germline V gene sequence: CDR1 KGHSH, CDR2 LQKENI. V trimming: 0 bases; J trimming: 4 bases; junction bases outside the gene matches: 2. The CDR3 is 17 amino acids. In DNA, the CDR3 is TGTGCCAGCTCACCACCGGGACTAGCGGGAGGTGCAGATACGCAGTATTTT. This translates into CASSPPGLAGGADTQYF.

For this clone: A read error may account for a junction end that differs from germline. This chain connects TRBV20-1 to TRBJ1-4, with D possibly matching TRBD1 (5 bases). The CDR3 spans 11 residues. CDR1 and CDR2 from the germline V gene are DFQATT and SNEGSKA (reference sequence). The CDR3 DNA follows: TGCAGTGCTAGAGGAACGACAGAGGACCGTTTT. Its protein product is CSARGTTEDRF.

The rearrangement joins TRBV19 to TRBJ1-2; D gene ambiguous. The V gene lost 7 bases and the J gene lost 3 bases, with 21 bases spanning the gap. The germline CDR1 and CDR2 sequences are LNHDA and SQIVND (reference sequence). This CDR3 region has 16 residues. CDR3 nucleotide sequence: TGTGCCAGTAAGGAAGTTGACCTCAGGTGGTACTATGGCTACACCTTC. This codes for CASKEVDLRWYYGYTF. Full variable domain (missing parts from reference TRBV19 and TRBJ1-2): DGGITQSPKYLFRKEGQNVTLSCEQNLNHDAMYWYRQDPGQGLRLIYYSQIVNDFQKGDIAEGYSVSREKKESFPLTVTSAQKNPTAFYLCASKEVDLRWYYGYTFGSGTRLTVV.

This clone was picked up one time. The chain couples TRBV2 to TRBJ2-1; 9 positions agree with TRBD2. Germline V gene lookup returns CDR1 SNHLY and CDR2 FYNNEI. The CDR3 runs 16 residues. J gave up 5 bases and V 6 bases, and 11 bases lay outside the gene matches. CDR3 nucleotides: TGTGCCAGCAGGGTAGCGGGAGCCCTACCTGACAATGAGCAGTTCTTC. It is translated as CASRVAGALPDNEQFF.